These 32 T cell receptor beta chains originate from one sample sequenced in a study of cytomegalovirus exposure and HLA in healthy donors. With 60 Vbeta and 13 Jbeta primers, the PCR was carried out. Some clones are missing from TCRdb's copy, which holds only in-frame ones; the method was immunoSEQ multiplex PCR. Among around 120,000 clones listed, 81% were seen once. Specimen: PBMCs. Source of these receptors: a man younger than 35 in good health and CMV-seronegative.

The V and J genes are TRBV2 and TRBJ1-1, with 7 bases matching TRBD1. The CDR3 consists of 14 residues. V dropped 3 bases and J dropped 3; count of bases not matched to a gene: 4. Germline V gives CDR1 SNHLY, CDR2 FYNNEI. The DNA for the CDR3 is TGTGCCAGCAGTGATGGGACAGCCTACACTGAAGCTTTCTTT. Residues: CASSDGTAYTEAFF.

V is TRBV18 and J is TRBJ2-2, with TRBD1 matching over 9 bases. The CDR3 runs 14 residues. The germline V gene has CDR1 KGHSH and CDR2 LQKENI. With V trimmed by 5 bases and J by 5 bases, 3 bases remained unmatched. The CDR3 DNA reads as TGTGCCAGCTCATTGGGGACAGGGACCGGGGAGCTGTTTTTT. Translated: CASSLGTGTGELFF.

For this clone: Its ends do not fully match the called genes, so a read error is possible. The V and J genes are TRBV5-1 and TRBJ2-7, with D possibly TRBD1 on 5 matching bases. Germline CDR1 and CDR2: SGHRS and YFSETQ. CDR3 length equals 13 residues. CDR3 residues: CACRQFNSYEQYF. In DNA form, the CDR3 reads TGCGCCTGCAGACAGTTCAACTCCTACGAGCAGTACTTC. Together with reference TRBV5-1 and TRBJ2-7, the CDR3 gives the full variable domain: KAGVTQTPRYLIKTRGQQVTLSCSPISGHRSVSWYQQTPGQGLQFLFEYFSETQRNKGNFPGRFSGRQFSNSRSEMNVSTLELGDSALYLCACRQFNSYEQYFGPGTRLTVT.

CDR3 in amino acids: CASSFGTSGETQYF. CDR3 nucleotide sequence: TGTGCCAGCTCCTTCGGGACTAGCGGAGAGACCCAGTACTTC. The V gene is TRBV27, the J gene TRBJ2-5; 11 nucleotides align to TRBD2. V dropped 8 bases and J dropped 4; count of bases not matched to a gene: 6. The CDR3 is made up of 14 amino acids. The V gene's germline CDR1 is MNHEY and CDR2 SMNVEV (reference sequence).

A few counts support this clone. This chain connects TRBV5-6 to TRBJ2-1, with 8 bases that match TRBD2. CDR1 is SGHDT and CDR2 is YYEEEE in the germline V gene. Trimming removed 6 bases from V and 2 bases from J; junction bases left unmatched: 13. The CDR3 is 17 amino acids. The CDR3 sequence: CASNPWGGRGAYNEQFF. The CDR3 nucleotides read TGTGCCAGCAACCCATGGGGGGGGCGGGGGGCCTACAATGAGCAGTTCTTC.

Notes on this clone: An end of the junction does not agree with germline; a read error may underlie this. The chain links TRBV11-2 to TRBJ2-5; 7 nucleotides match TRBD2. Germline CDR1 SGHAT, CDR2 FQNNGV. This CDR3 is built from 16 residues. CDR3 bases: TGTGCCAGCAGCTTAGATGCGGGGGAGCCAAGAGAGGCCCAGTACTTC. This codes for CASSLDAGEPREAQYF. The variable domain in full, with the rest retrieved from reference TRBV11-2 and TRBJ2-5, is EAGVAQSPRYKIIEKRQSVAFWCNPISGHATLYWYQQILGQGPKLLIQFQNNGVVDDSQLPKDRFSAERLKGVDSTLKIQPAKLEDSAVYLCASSLDAGEPREAQYFGPGTRLLVL.

This clone has a handful of counts. The chain combines TRBV27 with TRBJ2-1; 7 positions match TRBD2. The CDR3 spans 13 residues. In germline, CDR1 is MNHEY, CDR2 SMNVEV (reference sequence). The junction had 4 bases not matched to a gene; V was cut back by 3 bases and J by 8 bases. In nucleotides, the CDR3 is TGTGCCAGCAGTTTCCGGGGGGTGGATGAGCAGTTCTTC. Residues: CASSFRGVDEQFF.

This chain links TRBV7-2 with TRBJ1-1, with no clear D. The CDR3 length is 16 residues. The germline gives CDR1 SGHTA, CDR2 FQGNSA. Trimming took off 2 bases at V and 1 base at J, with 14 bases between the two ends. CDR3 in DNA: TGTGCCAGCAGCTTAATGCCCCAGGCGGGGAACACTGAAGCTTTCTTT. It is translated as CASSLMPQAGNTEAFF.

Only a few counts were recorded for this clone. V is TRBV6-5 and J is TRBJ1-1; 8 bases line up with TRBD1. V gave up 7 bases and J gave up 1 base; unmatched junction bases: 5. CDR1 and CDR2 (germline): MNHEY, SVGAGI. The CDR3 is made up of 14 amino acids. Here the CDR3 reads CASKGTGRNTEAFF. The CDR3 DNA reads as TGTGCCAGCAAGGGGACAGGTAGGAACACTGAAGCTTTCTTT.

The table lists this clone with a count of one. The chain employs TRBV7-8 and TRBJ2-1, with 7 bases matching TRBD2. The J segment lost 5 bases and the V segment lost 8 bases, leaving 12 bases of the junction unmatched. The germline V gene has CDR1 SGHVS and CDR2 FQNEAQ. CDR3 length: 15 amino acids. CDR3 sequence reads: CASARTGLGDNEQFF. In DNA, the CDR3 is TGTGCCAGCGCACGCACCGGACTAGGGGACAATGAGCAGTTCTTC.

This clone has more than one count but fewer than ten. The rearrangement links TRBV7-2 to TRBJ2-7; 7 bases map to TRBD2. J lost 3 bases, V lost 1 base, and 6 bases had no gene match. Germline CDR1 is SGHTA and CDR2 is FQGNSA. The CDR3 sequence is 15 residues long. CDR3 sequence reads: CASSLERGGFYEQYF. CDR3 in DNA: TGTGCCAGCAGCTTAGAGCGGGGAGGTTTCTACGAGCAGTACTTC.

The chain carries TRBV4-1 and TRBJ2-5; weak D call: TRBD2 (6 bases). This CDR3 comprises 14 residues. Trimming left V 5 bases short and J 2 bases short, with 12 bases between. In germline, CDR1 is MGHRA, CDR2 YSYEKL. The DNA for the CDR3 is TGCGCCAGCAGCGGACGGGACTCACAAGAGACCCAGTACTTC. This translates into CASSGRDSQETQYF.

The chain carries TRBV18 and TRBJ1-2; 9 nucleotides agree with TRBD1. Unmatched junction bases numbered 7, after V lost 3 bases and J lost 8 bases. Looked up from germline, CDR1 is KGHSH and CDR2 is LQKENI. There are 14 residues in the CDR3. CDR3 sequence: CASSPVTGGNGYTF. CDR3 coding DNA: TGTGCCAGCTCACCCGTGACAGGGGGGAACGGCTACACCTTC.

This clone was counted between two and nine times. V gene TRBV5-5 combines with J gene TRBJ1-1; D is undetermined. The V end lost 4 bases, the J end lost 6 bases, and 7 bases lay between the germline ends. The CDR3 sequence is 11 residues long. The germline gives CDR1 SGHKS, CDR2 YYEKEE (reference sequence). The CDR3 loop is CASSLGSEAFF. In DNA, the CDR3 is TGTGCCAGCAGCCTTGGCTCTGAAGCTTTCTTT.

The V gene is TRBV6-1, the J gene TRBJ2-3; TRBD2 matches at 9 bases. The CDR3 covers 14 residues. Germline V lookup: CDR1 MNHNS, CDR2 SASEGT. After removal of 7 bases from V and 2 bases from J, the junction contained 4 bases not matched to a gene. CDR3 sequence reads: CASMTSGLTDTQYF. CDR3 bases: TGTGCCAGCATGACTAGCGGCCTCACAGATACGCAGTATTTT.

This rearrangement joins TRBV9 to TRBJ1-6; D is ambiguous. CDR3 size: 16 residues. V was shortened by 3 bases and J by 0 bases, with 10 bases between the two germline ends. CDR1 is SGDLS and CDR2 is YYNGEE in the germline V gene. The CDR3 DNA reads as TGTGCCAGCAGCGAGACGGGGAGCTCCTATAATTCACCCCTCCACTTT. Encoded protein: CASSETGSSYNSPLHF.

This sequence joins TRBV11-2 and TRBJ2-3; 10 bases line up with TRBD1. Germline-derived CDR1 and CDR2 are SGHAT and FQNNGV. CDR3 length: 14 residues. V shed 0 bases and J 9 bases; nucleotides not matched to a gene: 3. The CDR3: CASSLDPGQGTQYF. Here the CDR3 DNA reads TGTGCCAGCAGCTTAGATCCGGGACAGGGGACGCAGTATTTT.

The chain links TRBV5-6 to TRBJ2-3, with D possibly being TRBD1 (6 bases). Trimming removed 5 bases at V and 2 bases at J, with 9 bases between. CDR3 length equals 13 residues. CDR1 is SGHDT and CDR2 is YYEEEE in the germline V gene. CDR3 bases: TGTGCCAGCAGTCCAGGGGTCACAGATACGCAGTATTTT. This encodes CASSPGVTDTQYF.

V and J are TRBV13 and TRBJ2-5; tentatively, D is TRBD1 (5 bases). TRBJ2-7 matches the DNA end more closely, so the J call is doubtful. The CDR3 covers 17 residues. Germline assignment: CDR1 PRHDT and CDR2 FYEKMQ (reference sequence). CDR3 in DNA: TGTGCCAGCAGCTTAGGGGCTCAAGGGCCCAGGGCCTACGAGCAGTACTTC. Its protein product is CASSLGAQGPRAYEQYF.

J is TRBJ2-3 and V is TRBV7-8; TRBD2 is a possible D gene (6 bases). Trimming removed 1 base from V and 0 bases from J, with 11 bases in between. This CDR3 has 16 amino acids. Per the germline V gene, CDR1 is SGHVS and CDR2 is FQNEAQ. The CDR3 DNA sequence: TGTGCCAGCAGCTTAGAGGCGCGGGGTAGCACAGATACGCAGTATTTT. Its protein product is CASSLEARGSTDTQYF.

The CDR3: CASSLEAGPQETQYF. CDR3 bases: TGTGCCAGCAGCTTAGAGGCAGGCCCCCAAGAGACCCAGTACTTC. The chain joins TRBV11-3 to TRBJ2-5; D remains ambiguous. CDR1 is SGHNT and CDR2 is YENEEA in the germline V gene. Trimming pared 0 bases from V and 1 base from J, leaving 9 bases between. The CDR3 runs to 15 residues.

This clone was picked up one time. A read error may account for a junction end that differs from germline. The genes are TRBV4-2 and TRBJ2-3; TRBD2 matches 16 bases. Looked up from germline, CDR1 is LGHNA and CDR2 is YNFKEQ. The CDR3 runs 19 residues. CDR3 bases: TGTGCCAGCAGCCCGCGACCGGGACTAGCGGGGGGGCGTACAGATGCGCAGTATTTT. It yields the protein CASSPRPGLAGGRTDAQYF.

The CDR3 reads CASSLAGAWNSPLHF. In nucleotides, the CDR3 is TGTGCCAGCAGCTTAGCAGGGGCTTGGAATTCACCCCTCCACTTT. The chain employs TRBV7-2 and TRBJ1-6, with D perhaps matching TRBD1 (5 bases). Germline-derived CDR1 and CDR2 are SGHTA and FQGNSA. This CDR3 contains 15 residues. V was cut by 0 bases and J by 7 bases, with 10 bases left in between. Using reference TRBV7-2 and TRBJ1-6 for the parts outside the CDR3, the full variable domain is GAGVSQSPSNKVTEKGKDVELRCDPISGHTALYWYRQSLGQGLEFLIYFQGNSAPDKSGLPSDRFSAERTGGSVSTLTIQRTQQEDSAVYLCASSLAGAWNSPLHFGNGTRLTVT.

This chain joins TRBV13 and TRBJ2-2; TRBD2 matches 15 bases. Per the germline V gene, CDR1 is PRHDT and CDR2 is FYEKMQ (reference sequence). CDR3 length: 17 residues. V was pared by 7 bases and J by 5 bases, with 8 bases of the junction left unmatched. The CDR3 bases are TGTGCCAGCAACCTCGGGACTAGCGGGGGGAAAACCGGGGAGCTGTTTTTT. This translates into CASNLGTSGGKTGELFF.

The chain links TRBV20-1 to TRBJ1-5; possible D gene TRBD1, 5 bases. The CDR3 spans 11 residues. Germline V CDR1 and CDR2: DFQATT, SNEGSKA (reference sequence). V dropped 5 bases and J dropped 15 bases, with 17 bases sitting between them. The CDR3 here is CSAGSRQGTHF. CDR3 DNA sequence: TGCAGTGCTGGGTCGAGGCAGGGAACGCATTTT.

The gene calls are TRBV6-5 and TRBJ1-2; D may be TRBD1 (6 bases). The V end lost 5 bases, the J end lost 8 bases, and 15 bases lay between the germline ends. Germline CDR1 is MNHEY and CDR2 is SVGAGI. The CDR3 loop spans 13 amino acids. CDR3 sequence: CASSTGGAGGYTF. For the CDR3, the DNA is TGTGCCAGCAGTACGGGGGGGGCGGGGGGCTACACCTTC.

This clone was observed a few times. V is TRBV4-2 and J is TRBJ2-4; D remains unclear. Germline V gene lookup returns CDR1 LGHNA and CDR2 YNFKEQ. This CDR3 contains 13 residues. Deletions cut 0 bases from V and 7 bases from J, with 7 bases between. The CDR3 nucleotides are TGTGCCAGCAGCCAAGAGAGCGAGAACATTCAGTACTTC. Encoded protein: CASSQESENIQYF.

This rearrangement joins TRBV18 to TRBJ1-5; TRBD1 aligns across 8 bases. This CDR3 comprises 15 residues. After removal of 3 bases from V and 5 bases from J, the junction contained 6 bases not matched to a gene. The germline gives CDR1 KGHSH, CDR2 LQKENI. CDR3 coding DNA: TGTGCCAGCTCACCCGGGACAGGAGACCATCAGCCCCAGCATTTT. It is translated as CASSPGTGDHQPQHF.

V is TRBV4-2 and J is TRBJ1-4; D perhaps matches TRBD1 (5 bases). CDR1 is LGHNA and CDR2 is YNFKEQ in the germline V gene. The CDR3 runs to 13 residues. V lost 6 bases and J 8 bases, leaving 13 bases between the germline ends. In DNA, the CDR3 is TGTGCCAGCAGTCGACCACAGGCAGAAAAACTGTTTTTT. Translated, it gives CASSRPQAEKLFF.

This clone was seen just once. The chain recombines TRBV5-6 with TRBJ1-2, with 7 bases identical to TRBD1. Germline V CDR1 and CDR2: SGHDT, YYEEEE. The CDR3 is made up of 15 amino acids. With V trimmed by 0 bases and J by 2 bases, 4 bases remained unmatched. CDR3 bases: TGTGCCAGCAGCTTGGTCGACAGGGAAAACTATGGCTACACCTTC. Residues: CASSLVDRENYGYTF.

The V call is TRBV5-1, the J call TRBJ2-3, with D possibly TRBD2 on 7 matching bases. Per the germline V gene, CDR1 is SGHRS and CDR2 is YFSETQ. The CDR3 is 16 amino acids. Trimming stripped 4 bases from V and 4 bases from J, with 19 bases between. This chain's CDR3 is CASSREVFRGADTQYF. The DNA for the CDR3 is TGCGCCAGCAGCCGGGAGGTTTTCAGGGGCGCAGATACGCAGTATTTT.

The gene calls are TRBV19 and TRBJ1-2, with D uncertain. Trimming left V 3 bases short and J 2 bases short, with 7 bases between. The CDR3 covers 13 residues. Germline CDR1 reads LNHDA; CDR2 reads SQIVND (reference sequence). CDR3 coding DNA: TGTGCCAGTAGTATTAGGCGGAACTATGGCTACACCTTC. Protein product: CASSIRRNYGYTF. Using reference TRBV19 and TRBJ1-2 for the parts outside the CDR3, the full variable domain is DGGITQSPKYLFRKEGQNVTLSCEQNLNHDAMYWYRQDPGQGLRLIYYSQIVNDFQKGDIAEGYSVSREKKESFPLTVTSAQKNPTAFYLCASSIRRNYGYTFGSGTRLTVV.